This T cell receptor beta chain stems from a study of T cell changes during pregnancy in multiple sclerosis. The CDR3 sequence is 15 residues long. Germline V gene lookup returns CDR1 MDHEN and CDR2 SYDVKM. J lost 5 bases, V lost 2 bases, and 6 bases had no gene match. Only in-frame clones appear in the TCRdb table, and some are missing; sequencing was by immunoSEQ multiplex PCR. The data show roughly 74,000 clones, 75% to 90% seen once. This receptor was obtained from a female donor with multiple sclerosis, enrolled in a pregnancy study. The source was peripheral blood, collected before pregnancy. The chain recombines TRBV28 with TRBJ2-7; 10 nucleotides align to TRBD1. Written as DNA, the CDR3 is TGTGCCAGCAGTTTACCCGACAGGGGGCTGAACGAGCAGTACTTC. Amino acid sequence: CASSLPDRGLNEQYF.